Presented here are 27 T cell receptor beta chains from one specimen sequenced in a study of blood T cells in healthy people across ages. Primed by a sample-barcoded 5' primer and a J-beta primer mix, a second PCR proceeded for about 6 to 12 cycles. Each CDR3 protein gets one entry after TCRdb re-called the 5' RACE reads with MiXCR. Here the sample spans about 1.1 million distinct CDR3 sequences, about two fifths being singletons. The sequencing input was blood. All receptors derive from a man in his late teens or twenties in good health.

J is TRBJ2-1 and V is TRBV5-6, with D uncertain. The CDR3 loop spans 14 amino acids. Trimming cost V 0 bases and J 5 bases, with 9 bases left between them. CDR1 and CDR2 from the germline V gene are SGHDT and YYEEEE. The CDR3 coding sequence is TGTGCCAGCAGCTTGGACATAATTGACAATGAGCAGTTCTTC. Translation: CASSLDIIDNEQFF.

CDR3 bases: TGCGCCAGCAGCCCGACGGGACAGGGCAACTATGGCTACACCTTC. Translating gives CASSPTGQGNYGYTF. The rearrangement joins TRBV4-1 to TRBJ1-2, with 9 nucleotides matching TRBD1. CDR1 is MGHRA, CDR2 YSYEKL, per germline. The junction had 5 bases not matched to a gene; V was cut back by 4 bases and J by 2 bases. This CDR3 contains 15 residues.

V gene TRBV21-1 combines with J gene TRBJ2-5. TRBV21-1 is classified as a pseudogene. The CDR3 loop spans 15 amino acids. The CDR3 DNA reads as TGTGCCAGCAGCTTTCGCTGGGCTCTGCAAGAGACCCAGTACTTC. This translates into CASSFRWALQETQYF.

The gene calls are TRBV20-1 and TRBJ1-2; 8 nucleotides line up with TRBD1. This CDR3 comprises 16 residues. V dropped 0 bases and J dropped 5; count of bases not matched to a gene: 11. The germline V gene has CDR1 DFQATT and CDR2 SNEGSKA (reference sequence). CDR3 nucleotide sequence: TGCAGTGCTAGAGATCCCCTCCGTGGACAGGGTTATGGCTACACCTTC. As protein: CSARDPLRGQGYGYTF.

This clonotype turned up a few times. The chain joins TRBV12-3 or TRBV12-4 to TRBJ2-7, with D maybe TRBD1 (6 bases). V was trimmed by 2 bases and J by 6 bases, leaving 17 bases between them. The CDR3 has 15 amino acids. The CDR3 coding sequence is TGTGCCAGCAGTTTAACAGGGATGAGGATTGGCGAGCAGTACTTC. Translated, it gives CASSLTGMRIGEQYF.

The rearrangement links TRBV24-1 to TRBJ2-3; D is undetermined. The CDR3 contains 12 residues. The V gene lost 2 bases and the J gene lost 2 bases, with 1 base spanning the gap. Germline assignment: CDR1 KGHDR and CDR2 SFDVKD. The CDR3 DNA follows: TGTGCCACCAGTGATTACACAGATACGCAGTATTTT. As protein: CATSDYTDTQYF.

This clonotype was seen only once. The J gene is TRBJ1-2, the V gene TRBV4-3; no firm D call. The CDR3 totals 16 residues. Germline CDR1 LGHNA, CDR2 YSLEER. Trimming cost V 0 bases and J 10 bases, with 21 bases left between them. Written as DNA, the CDR3 is TGCGCCAGCAGCCAAGATTTCCGGGGAAGATCGGGTGACTACACCTTC. Translating it yields CASSQDFRGRSGDYTF.

The genes are TRBV6-6 and TRBJ2-5, with 7 bases lining up with TRBD2. The CDR3 extends over 16 amino acids. After removal of 2 bases from V and 0 bases from J, the junction contained 6 bases not matched to a gene. Germline V gives CDR1 MNHNY, CDR2 SVGAGI (reference sequence). The chain's CDR3 is CASSYEGGSDQETQYF. The DNA for the CDR3 is TGTGCCAGCAGTTACGAGGGAGGGTCCGACCAAGAGACCCAGTACTTC.

The rearrangement uses TRBV6-5 and TRBJ2-4, with D perhaps matching TRBD1 (5 bases). The tail of the sequence fits TRBJ2-7 better, so the J call may be wrong. The CDR3 has 16 amino acids. The V gene's germline CDR1 is MNHEY and CDR2 SVGAGI. CDR3 sequence reads: CASSYGAAPEVYEQYF. CDR3 DNA: TGTGCCAGCAGTTACGGGGCCGCCCCAGAGGTTTACGAGCAGTACTTC.

The gene calls are TRBV27 and TRBJ2-7; 7 bases line up with TRBD1. Germline lookup yields CDR1 MNHEY and CDR2 SMNVEV (reference sequence). CDR3 length: 17 residues. V trimming: 5 bases; J trimming: 0 bases; junction bases outside the gene matches: 13. The CDR3 is CASSPLDRDPFSYEQYF. In nucleotides, the CDR3 is TGTGCCAGCAGTCCACTCGACAGGGATCCATTCTCCTACGAGCAGTACTTC.

The CDR3 protein is CASITANTGELFF. As DNA, the CDR3 is TGTGCCAGCATAACGGCGAACACCGGGGAGCTGTTTTTT. The rearrangement uses TRBV25-1 and TRBJ2-2; no firm D call. Trimming cost V 7 bases and J 0 bases, with 6 bases left between them. This CDR3 is 13 amino acids long. CDR1 is MGHDK, CDR2 SYGVNS, per germline.

This clonotype showed up just a few times. The chain carries TRBV20-1 and TRBJ1-1, with no clear D. The germline V and J ends were trimmed by 0 bases and 2 bases, with 10 bases remaining between them. The CDR3 runs 14 residues. Germline CDR1 DFQATT, CDR2 SNEGSKA (reference sequence). The CDR3, as DNA: TGCAGTGCTAGAGAGAGGAGTCGTAACACTGAAGCTTTCTTT. Translation: CSARERSRNTEAFF.

The chain is built from TRBV4-1 and TRBJ1-1; TRBD1 matches at 7 bases. CDR3 length equals 18 residues. Germline V CDR1 and CDR2: MGHRA, YSYEKL. The V gene end was trimmed by 1 base and the J gene end by 0 bases; junction bases not matched to a gene: 11. The CDR3 loop reads CASSQALGQPRLNTEAFF. The CDR3 nucleotides read TGCGCCAGCAGCCAAGCTTTGGGACAGCCCCGACTGAACACTGAAGCTTTCTTT.

This clonotype was counted only a few times. This chain links TRBV20-1 with TRBJ2-4; D gene uncertain. The CDR3 extends over 17 amino acids. Germline V gives CDR1 DFQATT, CDR2 SNEGSKA (reference sequence). Trimming stripped 4 bases from V and 3 bases from J, with 22 bases between. Written as DNA, the CDR3 is TGCAGTGCTACGTCCCCGAAAGGCACTTTTGACAAAAACATTCAGTACTTC. This gives the protein CSATSPKGTFDKNIQYF.

The chain couples TRBV27 to TRBJ2-5; D unresolved. The CDR3 runs to 15 residues. Between the trimmed V and J ends, which lost 0 bases and 7 bases, there was a span of 15 bases. Germline V gives CDR1 MNHEY, CDR2 SMNVEV (reference sequence). This chain's CDR3 is CASSLSRATPGTQYF. DNA for the CDR3: TGTGCCAGCAGTTTATCTCGGGCCACTCCGGGGACCCAGTACTTC.

This clonotype was detected only a few times. The chain is built from TRBV2 and TRBJ1-2; the D gene is possibly TRBD1 (5 bases). The CDR3 covers 14 residues. Trimming took off 1 base at V and 3 bases at J, with 9 bases between the two ends. Germline V gene sequence: CDR1 SNHLY, CDR2 FYNNEI. The CDR3 loop is CASSEGGLDYGYTF. The CDR3 DNA follows: TGTGCCAGCAGTGAAGGGGGACTAGACTATGGCTACACCTTC.

The rearrangement joins TRBV7-8 to TRBJ2-5; no firm D call. The J call may be in error: the DNA end matches TRBJ2-7 better. The V gene's germline CDR1 is SGHVS and CDR2 FQNEAQ. The CDR3 spans 14 residues. The CDR3: CASSLVVSSYEQYF. CDR3 nucleotide sequence: TGTGCCAGCAGCTTAGTTGTGAGCTCCTACGAGCAGTACTTC.

This clonotype was seen a few times. The chain is built from TRBV6-2 or TRBV6-3 and TRBJ1-5; 7 bases fit TRBD1. The CDR3 has 16 amino acids. CDR1 MNHEY and CDR2 SVGEGT come from the germline V gene. Trimming cost V 5 bases and J 7 bases; bases outside gene matches: 14. In nucleotides, the CDR3 is TGTGCCAGCAGTCCCACTACAGGGGCGTCTGGCCAGCCCCAGCATTTT. It codes for CASSPTTGASGQPQHF.

The chain couples TRBV6-6 to TRBJ2-2; 9 bases are shared with TRBD1. This CDR3 region has 16 residues. In germline, CDR1 is MNHNY, CDR2 SVGAGI (reference sequence). After removal of 5 bases from V and 4 bases from J, the junction contained 8 bases not matched to a gene. CDR3 nucleotide sequence: TGTGCCAGCAGTCCCGGGACAGGGATCGTCACCGGGGAGCTGTTTTTT. Amino acid sequence: CASSPGTGIVTGELFF.

This clonotype was seen a few times. V usage is TRBV6-2 or TRBV6-3 and J usage is TRBJ2-7; D gene ambiguous. The V end was cut by 2 bases, the J end by 5 bases, with 22 bases between. The CDR3 has 17 amino acids. The germline V gene has CDR1 MNHEY and CDR2 SVGEGT. The CDR3 DNA reads as TGTGCCAGCAGTTACGCCCATTTTAAGGGTTCCTTGGACGAGCAGTACTTC. Translation gives CASSYAHFKGSLDEQYF.

The rearrangement links TRBV20-1 to TRBJ1-2, with D perhaps matching TRBD1 (5 bases). The CDR3 is 16 amino acids. Germline CDR1 and CDR2: DFQATT and SNEGSKA (reference sequence). V lost 0 bases to trimming and J lost 4 bases, with 18 bases between them. CDR3 DNA: TGCAGTGCTAGAGATCCTTCCGGGCAGGGTACCTATGGCTACACCTTC. Translated, it gives CSARDPSGQGTYGYTF.

This clonotype was observed a few times. This sequence joins TRBV5-1 and TRBJ1-2; D remains unclear. V dropped 4 bases and J dropped 4 bases, with 14 bases sitting between them. The CDR3 is 14 amino acids. Germline V gene lookup returns CDR1 SGHRS and CDR2 YFSETQ. In DNA, the CDR3 is TGCGCCAGCAGCACCGGGAGCGAAGGCTATGGCTACACCTTC. It codes for CASSTGSEGYGYTF.

Note on this clonotype: The junction departs from the called germline gene at one end, perhaps through a read error. In DNA, the CDR3 is TGCAGCGTTGAAGGGGGCGGGAGCTCCTACAAGGAGCGGTTCTTC. This translates into CSVEGGGSSYKERFF. This chain joins TRBV29-1 and TRBJ2-1; the match to TRBD2 covers 7 bases. From germline, CDR1 is SQVTM and CDR2 ANQGSEA. This CDR3 is built from 15 residues.

This clonotype showed up just a few times. The gene calls are TRBV7-9 and TRBJ1-2; a possible D gene is TRBD1 (5 bases). Germline CDR1 SEHNR, CDR2 FQNEAQ (reference sequence). This CDR3 has 15 residues. With 1 base removed from V and 7 bases from J, the gap between germline ends came to 16 bases. Here the CDR3 reads CASSLDLGRSIGYTF. CDR3 in DNA: TGTGCCAGCAGCTTAGATCTGGGACGTTCGATTGGCTACACCTTC. Variable domain in full (rest from reference TRBV7-9 and TRBJ1-2): DTGVSQNPRHKITKRGQNVTFRCDPISEHNRLYWYRQTLGQGPEFLTYFQNEAQLEKSRLLSDRFSAERPKGSFSTLEIQRTEQGDSAMYLCASSLDLGRSIGYTFGSGTRLTVV.

This clonotype was seen more than once but under ten times. The chain uses TRBV10-3 and TRBJ1-5, with 7 positions matching TRBD1. Unmatched junction bases numbered 13, after V lost 10 bases and J lost 4 bases. This CDR3 is built from 15 residues. In germline, CDR1 is ENHRY, CDR2 SYGVKD. The CDR3 reads CATSQGEVSNQPQHF. Here the CDR3 DNA reads TGTGCCACCTCCCAGGGGGAGGTTAGTAATCAGCCCCAGCATTTT.

This clonotype has only a few counts. The chain uses TRBV6-5 and TRBJ1-1; a weak D match, TRBD1 (5 bases). The CDR3 loop spans 13 amino acids. From germline, CDR1 is MNHEY and CDR2 SVGAGI. Trimming pared 2 bases from V and 6 bases from J, leaving 10 bases between. DNA of the CDR3: TGTGCCAGCAGTTACGACCGGGGGGCTGAAGCTTTCTTT. Encoded protein: CASSYDRGAEAFF.

CDR3 sequence (DNA): TGTGCTAGTGGTTTGGTTACTGAAGCTTTCTTT. Amino acid sequence: CASGLVTEAFF. The chain recombines TRBV12-5 with TRBJ1-1; no clear D gene. This CDR3 is 11 amino acids long. The V and J ends lost 0 bases and 5 bases respectively, with 1 base between them. Germline CDR1 reads LGHNT; CDR2 reads FRNRAP.